The next 12 T cell receptor beta chains were all read from a single sample in a study of blood T cells in healthy people across ages. Then a second PCR, running roughly 7 to 12 cycles, was carried out with a sample-barcoded 5' primer and a J-beta primer mix. One entry per CDR3 protein results from TCRdb running MiXCR on the 5' RACE reads. The data show around 990,000 distinct CDR3 sequences, under 40% seen once. The sample taken for sequencing was blood. Receptor source: a man younger than 30 in good health.

This clonotype was counted at least ten times. The J gene is TRBJ2-1, the V gene TRBV4-3; D ambiguous. The CDR3 spans 13 residues. V lost 0 bases to trimming and J lost 10 bases, with 10 bases between them. Germline CDR1 reads LGHNA; CDR2 reads YSLEER. The CDR3 DNA reads TGCGCCAGCAGCCAAGAATACGCGGAAGAGCAGTTCTTC. Its translation is CASSQEYAEEQFF.

The rearrangement uses TRBV6-5 and TRBJ1-1; possibly TRBD1 for D (5 bases). The germline V gene encodes CDR1 MNHEY and CDR2 SVGAGI. The CDR3 runs to 15 residues. The V gene lost 6 bases and the J gene lost 6 bases, with 20 bases spanning the gap. As DNA, the CDR3 is TGTGCCAGCAGGCCGGGCACCGGGTCGGGGGCTGAAGCTTTCTTT. This translates into CASRPGTGSGAEAFF.

This clonotype was detected a few times. The rearrangement links TRBV27 to TRBJ2-4; 7 bases map to TRBD2. Germline V gene lookup returns CDR1 MNHEY and CDR2 SMNVEV (reference sequence). The CDR3 has 13 amino acids. Unmatched junction bases numbered 10, after V lost 3 bases and J lost 14 bases. CDR3 nucleotide sequence: TGTGCCAGCAGTTTCACTGCCGGGGGGAGGGAGTACTTC. Encoded protein: CASSFTAGGREYF.

The V and J genes are TRBV20-1 and TRBJ2-7, with a tentative D call TRBD2 (7 bases). The CDR3 sequence is 13 residues long. Germline-derived CDR1 and CDR2 are DFQATT and SNEGSKA (reference sequence). V was trimmed by 6 bases and J by 4 bases, leaving 16 bases between them. CDR3 protein: CSANSRGGYEQYF. As DNA, the CDR3 is TGCAGTGCAAACAGCAGGGGAGGGTACGAGCAGTACTTC.

The chain carries TRBV6-1 and TRBJ1-4; TRBD1 might be the D (6 bases). The CDR3 is 16 residues long. Trimming pared 5 bases from V and 4 bases from J, leaving 17 bases between. CDR1 is MNHNS and CDR2 is SASEGT in the germline V gene. The CDR3 nucleotides are TGTGCCAGCAGTATCGGGACACAGGACAATAATGAAAAACTGTTTTTT. Amino acids: CASSIGTQDNNEKLFF.

This clonotype was seen a single time. A junction boundary mismatches the germline segment, possibly from a read error. This chain joins TRBV20-1 and TRBJ1-6; D gene unclear. The CDR3 has 15 residues. Germline values: CDR1 DFQATT, CDR2 SNEGSKA (reference sequence). DNA for the CDR3: TGCAGTGCTAGAGCCTTTTCAGTAAATAATTCACCCCACCACTTT. It yields the protein CSARAFSVNNSPHHF.

The V call is TRBV7-2, the J call TRBJ2-7; D not certain. The CDR3 totals 13 residues. V gave up 6 bases and J gave up 0 bases, with 9 bases separating them. Germline V lookup: CDR1 SGHTA, CDR2 FQGNSA. CDR3 DNA: TGTGCCAGCAGTATTTCTAGCTCCTACGAGCAGTACTTC. It codes for CASSISSSYEQYF. The variable domain in full, completed from reference TRBV7-2 and TRBJ2-7, reads GAGVSQSPSNKVTEKGKDVELRCDPISGHTALYWYRQSLGQGLEFLIYFQGNSAPDKSGLPSDRFSAERTGGSVSTLTIQRTQQEDSAVYLCASSISSSYEQYFGPGTRLTVT.

The genes are TRBV25-1 and TRBJ1-1; possibly TRBD1 for D (6 bases). The CDR3 spans 14 residues. The V end lost 6 bases, the J end lost 7 bases, and 18 bases lay between the germline ends. Looked up from germline, CDR1 is MGHDK and CDR2 is SYGVNS. CDR3 in amino acids: CASRPGAGLVEAFF. DNA for the CDR3: TGTGCCAGCAGACCAGGGGCTGGGCTGGTTGAAGCTTTCTTT.

The chain employs TRBV3-1 and TRBJ1-1; tentatively, D is TRBD1 (5 bases). V gave up 7 bases and J gave up 3 bases, with 15 bases separating them. The CDR3 is made up of 14 amino acids. Germline CDR1 and CDR2: LGHDT and YNNKEL (reference sequence). The CDR3, as DNA: TGTGCCAGCATCGGGACCGGATCCGACACTGAAGCTTTCTTT. Protein product: CASIGTGSDTEAFF.

This clonotype was detected a few times. V gene TRBV7-2 combines with J gene TRBJ2-7; TRBD1 or TRBD2 may be the D gene (5 bases each). The CDR3 covers 15 residues. Trimming pared 1 base from V and 3 bases from J, leaving 13 bases between. Germline loops: CDR1 SGHTA, CDR2 FQGNSA. This chain's CDR3 is CASSLDGTGFYEQYF. For the CDR3, the DNA is TGTGCCAGCAGCTTAGACGGGACGGGTTTCTACGAGCAGTACTTC.

With respect to this clonotype: A far bigger clonotype differs at one base, so this is likely a read error. The rearrangement links TRBV5-1 to TRBJ1-1; possible D gene TRBD1, 6 bases. The CDR3 extends over 12 amino acids. Germline V gene lookup returns CDR1 SGHRS and CDR2 YFSETQ. V lost 0 bases and J 7 bases, leaving 7 bases between the germline ends. CDR3 in amino acids: CASSLGDNEAFF. The CDR3 nucleotides read TGCGCCAGCAGCTTGGGGGACAATGAAGCTTTCTTT.

The rearrangement joins TRBV5-1 to TRBJ1-2, with TRBD1 matching over 8 bases. This CDR3 contains 15 residues. Germline V gives CDR1 SGHRS, CDR2 YFSETQ. V was pared by 5 bases and J by 0 bases, with 6 bases of the junction left unmatched. The CDR3 DNA reads TGCGCCAGCAGTCCCCAGGGACAGGCTAACTATGGCTACACCTTC. Translation: CASSPQGQANYGYTF.